The rows below give T cell receptor beta chains drawn from one sample of a study of blood T cell repertoires in COVID-19. Generated by immunoSEQ multiplex PCR, the TCRdb table keeps only in-frame clones and is missing some. This table has about 200,000 clones, around four fifths appearing once. Sample: peripheral blood. The receptor source for this set is a man between 60 and 75 years old with COVID-19, enrolled during active disease. The CDR3 runs from the conserved cysteine through the conserved F or W. The order of the fields is D gene, clone size, V gene, J gene, CDR3 protein, CDR3 DNA. D genes are given only for firm matches. Expanded clones are given a class, and other clones once, few, many or no size at all.

D gene: TRBD2
clone size: few
V gene: TRBV4-1
J gene: TRBJ2-5
CDR3 protein: CASSQDLASGRPQETQYF
CDR3 DNA: TGCGCCAGCAGCCAAGATCTGGCTAGCGGGAGACCTCAAGAGACCCAGTACTTC

D gene: TRBD1
clone size: NA
V gene: TRBV19
J gene: TRBJ1-6
CDR3 protein: CASSIDHDRGRSPLHF
CDR3 DNA: TGTGCCAGTAGTATAGATCACGACAGGGGGCGATCACCCCTCCACTTT

D gene: TRBD1
clone size: NA
V gene: TRBV27
J gene: TRBJ1-1
CDR3 protein: CASSKGTENTEAFF
CDR3 DNA: TGTGCCAGCAGCAAAGGGACAGAGAACACTGAAGCTTTCTTT

D gene: TRBD1
clone size: NA
V gene: TRBV5-6
J gene: TRBJ1-2
CDR3 protein: CASSLRGQGYTF
CDR3 DNA: TGTGCCAGCAGCCTCAGGGGGCAAGGCTACACCTTC

D gene: TRBD1
clone size: NA
V gene: TRBV4-2
J gene: TRBJ1-6
CDR3 protein: CASSQDRDRANSPLHF
CDR3 DNA: TGTGCCAGCAGCCAAGATCGGGACAGGGCGAATTCACCCCTCCACTTT

D gene: NA
clone size: NA
V gene: TRBV5-1
J gene: TRBJ1-4
CDR3 protein: CASSVGVDGEKLFF
CDR3 DNA: TGCGCCAGCAGTGTCGGAGTTGATGGTGAAAAACTGTTTTTT

D gene: TRBD1
clone size: NA
V gene: TRBV6-2/TRBV6-3
J gene: TRBJ1-5
CDR3 protein: CASSRTGAHQPQHF
CDR3 DNA: TGTGCCAGCAGCCGGACAGGGGCGCATCAGCCCCAGCATTTT

D gene: NA
clone size: NA
V gene: TRBV3-1/TRBV3-2
J gene: TRBJ2-1
CDR3 protein: CASSPLDSLRNEQFF
CDR3 DNA: TGTGCCAGCAGCCCATTGGACTCCCTTAGGAATGAGCAGTTCTTC

D gene: TRBD1
clone size: NA
V gene: TRBV6-5
J gene: TRBJ2-1
CDR3 protein: CAGRTGDNEQFF
CDR3 DNA: TGTGCCGGCCGGACAGGGGACAATGAGCAGTTCTTC

D gene: NA
clone size: once
V gene: TRBV11-3
J gene: TRBJ2-3
CDR3 protein: CASSLGGSGIDTQYF
CDR3 DNA: TGTGCCAGCAGCTTAGGGGGATCAGGGATAGATACGCAGTATTTT

D gene: NA
clone size: NA
V gene: TRBV5-1
J gene: TRBJ1-5
CDR3 protein: CASSRGISNQPQHF
CDR3 DNA: TGCGCCAGCAGCCGGGGGATAAGCAATCAGCCCCAGCATTTT

D gene: NA
clone size: NA
V gene: TRBV19
J gene: TRBJ2-3
CDR3 protein: CASSPRTATSTDTQYF
CDR3 DNA: TGTGCCAGTAGTCCTCGGACAGCCACTAGCACAGATACGCAGTATTTT

D gene: NA
clone size: NA
V gene: TRBV21-1
J gene: TRBJ1-1
CDR3 protein: CASSKGHEDSGDTEAFF
CDR3 DNA: TGTGCCAGCAGCAAAGGGCATGAGGACAGTGGGGACACTGAAGCTTTCTTT

D gene: NA
clone size: once
V gene: TRBV3-1/TRBV3-2
J gene: TRBJ2-2
CDR3 protein: CASSQVQRELFF
CDR3 DNA: TGTGCCAGCAGCCAAGTCCAAAGGGAGCTGTTTTTT

D gene: NA
clone size: NA
V gene: TRBV5-4
J gene: TRBJ1-2
CDR3 protein: CASSLRTAANYGYTF
CDR3 DNA: TGTGCCAGCAGCTTGAGGACAGCCGCTAACTATGGCTACACCTTC

D gene: TRBD1
clone size: few
V gene: TRBV7-2
J gene: TRBJ1-6
CDR3 protein: CASSFGQVPSPLHF
CDR3 DNA: TGTGCCAGCAGCTTCGGACAGGTTCCTTCACCCCTCCACTTT

D gene: NA
clone size: NA
V gene: TRBV7-3
J gene: TRBJ2-1
CDR3 protein: CASSRDNEQFF
CDR3 DNA: TGTGCCAGCAGCCGGGACAATGAGCAGTTCTTC

D gene: NA
clone size: NA
V gene: TRBV6-1
J gene: TRBJ1-1
CDR3 protein: CASSESPNTEAFF
CDR3 DNA: TGTGCCAGCAGTGAATCTCCGAACACTGAAGCTTTCTTT

D gene: TRBD1
clone size: NA
V gene: TRBV28
J gene: TRBJ1-5
CDR3 protein: CASRPPGTDSQPQHF
CDR3 DNA: TGTGCCAGCAGGCCTCCCGGGACAGACAGTCAGCCCCAGCATTTT

D gene: TRBD1
clone size: NA
V gene: TRBV7-2
J gene: TRBJ2-7
CDR3 protein: CASSTTGQGGYEQYF
CDR3 DNA: TGTGCCAGCAGCACCACGGGACAGGGAGGCTACGAGCAGTACTTC

D gene: NA
clone size: once
V gene: TRBV27
J gene: TRBJ1-2
CDR3 protein: CASGLRANYGYTF
CDR3 DNA: TGTGCCAGCGGACTCAGAGCTAACTATGGCTACACCTTC

D gene: NA
clone size: few
V gene: TRBV27
J gene: TRBJ1-1
CDR3 protein: CASRLFRGTEAFF
CDR3 DNA: TGTGCCAGCAGATTATTCAGGGGAACTGAAGCTTTCTTT

D gene: TRBD2
clone size: NA
V gene: TRBV19
J gene: TRBJ2-1
CDR3 protein: CASSRLAGGPLNEQFF
CDR3 DNA: TGTGCCAGTAGCCGACTAGCGGGAGGACCCCTCAATGAGCAGTTCTTC

D gene: TRBD2
clone size: NA
V gene: TRBV10-1
J gene: TRBJ2-1
CDR3 protein: CATGTSANNEQFF
CDR3 DNA: TGCGCCACCGGGACTAGCGCTAACAATGAGCAGTTCTTC

D gene: TRBD1
clone size: NA
V gene: TRBV6-5
J gene: TRBJ1-1
CDR3 protein: CASTWTGYMAEAFF
CDR3 DNA: TGTGCCAGCACCTGGACAGGGTATATGGCTGAAGCTTTCTTT

D gene: NA
clone size: once
V gene: TRBV4-1
J gene: TRBJ2-7
CDR3 protein: CASSQDRGYEQYF
CDR3 DNA: TGCGCCAGCAGCCAAGATAGGGGCTACGAGCAGTACTTC

D gene: NA
clone size: NA
V gene: TRBV6-1
J gene: TRBJ2-5
CDR3 protein: CASSEVSIGAQYF
CDR3 DNA: TGTGCCAGCAGTGAGGTCTCCATAGGGGCCCAGTACTTC

D gene: NA
clone size: NA
V gene: TRBV15
J gene: TRBJ1-4
CDR3 protein: CATSPRAGVGEKLFF
CDR3 DNA: TGTGCCACCAGCCCAAGAGCGGGGGTTGGAGAAAAACTGTTTTTT

D gene: TRBD2
clone size: NA
V gene: TRBV28
J gene: TRBJ2-2
CDR3 protein: CASSFTSGRTGELFF
CDR3 DNA: TGTGCCAGCAGTTTTACTAGCGGGAGGACCGGGGAGCTGTTTTTT

D gene: TRBD1
clone size: NA
V gene: TRBV30
J gene: TRBJ2-7
CDR3 protein: CAGGQGAYGQYF
CDR3 DNA: TGTGCCGGGGGACAGGGGGCTTACGGGCAGTACTTC

D gene: TRBD2
clone size: NA
V gene: TRBV4-2
J gene: TRBJ2-3
CDR3 protein: CASTSSPTSGRTDTQYF
CDR3 DNA: TGTGCCAGCACTTCAAGCCCGACTAGCGGGAGGACAGATACGCAGTATTTT

D gene: NA
clone size: NA
V gene: TRBV12-3/TRBV12-4
J gene: TRBJ2-2
CDR3 protein: CASSMNSAVLFF
CDR3 DNA: TGTGCCAGCAGTATGAACAGTGCAGTGCTGTTTTTT

D gene: TRBD2
clone size: NA
V gene: TRBV6-2/TRBV6-3
J gene: TRBJ2-7
CDR3 protein: CASSRTSLSYEQYF
CDR3 DNA: TGTGCCAGCAGTCGGACTAGCCTCTCCTACGAGCAGTACTTC

D gene: NA
clone size: NA
V gene: TRBV28
J gene: TRBJ1-2
CDR3 protein: CASSKGPRGGYTF
CDR3 DNA: TGTGCCAGCAGTAAAGGGCCAAGGGGTGGCTACACCTTC

D gene: TRBD1
clone size: NA
V gene: TRBV6-5
J gene: TRBJ2-7
CDR3 protein: CASRTTGGSYEQYF
CDR3 DNA: TGTGCCAGCAGAACCACAGGGGGATCCTACGAGCAGTACTTC

D gene: NA
clone size: NA
V gene: TRBV4-1
J gene: TRBJ1-4
CDR3 protein: CASSPITGAEKLFF
CDR3 DNA: TGCGCCAGCAGCCCTATAACAGGAGCAGAAAAACTGTTTTTT

D gene: TRBD2
clone size: NA
V gene: TRBV11-2
J gene: TRBJ2-1
CDR3 protein: CASSPGRMAEFF
CDR3 DNA: TGTGCCAGCAGCCCCGGGAGGATGGCGGAGTTCTTC

D gene: TRBD1
clone size: NA
V gene: TRBV10-1
J gene: TRBJ2-2
CDR3 protein: CASSAGDRNTGELFF
CDR3 DNA: TGCGCCAGCAGTGCAGGGGACAGAAACACCGGGGAGCTGTTTTTT

D gene: TRBD1
clone size: NA
V gene: TRBV5-4
J gene: TRBJ2-7
CDR3 protein: CASRIDRDLGEQYF
CDR3 DNA: TGTGCCAGCAGGATCGACAGGGACCTAGGGGAGCAGTACTTC

D gene: NA
clone size: NA
V gene: TRBV7-2
J gene: TRBJ1-3
CDR3 protein: CASSSTASGNTIYF
CDR3 DNA: TGTGCCAGCAGCTCAACAGCCTCTGGAAACACCATATATTTT

D gene: NA
clone size: once
V gene: TRBV2
J gene: TRBJ1-5
CDR3 protein: CASRLEENQPQHF
CDR3 DNA: TGTGCCAGCAGGCTGGAGGAGAATCAGCCCCAGCATTTT

D gene: NA
clone size: NA
V gene: TRBV5-8
J gene: TRBJ1-5
CDR3 protein: CASSLHNQPQHF
CDR3 DNA: TGTGCCAGCAGCTTGCATAATCAGCCCCAGCATTTT